This is a list of T cell receptor beta chains from one sample in a study of blood T cell repertoires in COVID-19. Only in-frame clones appear in the TCRdb table, and some are missing; sequencing was by immunoSEQ multiplex PCR. There are about 220,000 clones in the sample; 80% to 85% occur only once, and around 3.1% lies in the top ten. Sequencing was performed on peripheral blood. All receptors derive from a woman aged 25 to 39 who had recovered from COVID-19. CDR3s include the opening cysteine and the closing phenylalanine or tryptophan. D genes are given only for firm matches. Clone size is stated in some rows and not others, as once, few, many or a class when expanded.

DNA: TGTGCCAGCAGCTTAACCAGGGGTACTGAAGCTTTCTTT
CDR3: CASSLTRGTEAFF
J: TRBJ1-1
V: TRBV7-2
D: .
length: 13
size: once

DNA: TGTGCCAGCAGTAGGGGGGGTTACACCGGGGAGCTGTTTTTT
CDR3: CASSRGGYTGELFF
J: TRBJ2-2
V: TRBV6-2/TRBV6-3
D: .
length: 14
size: .

DNA: TGTGCCAGCAGTTTAGGCGGACAGGGGGACACCATATATTTT
CDR3: CASSLGGQGDTIYF
J: TRBJ1-3
V: TRBV28
D: TRBD1
length: 14
size: .

DNA: TGTGCCAGTAGTATGACGGGATCCCTCTCCTACGAGCAGTACTTC
CDR3: CASSMTGSLSYEQYF
J: TRBJ2-7
V: TRBV19
D: .
length: 15
size: .

DNA: TGTGCCAGCAGTTACGGGTGGTTAAGCAATCAGCCCCAGCATTTT
CDR3: CASSYGWLSNQPQHF
J: TRBJ1-5
V: TRBV28
D: .
length: 15
size: .

DNA: TGTGCCAGCAGCTTATCCGGGACAGGATGGAGCAATCAGCCCCAGCATTTT
CDR3: CASSLSGTGWSNQPQHF
J: TRBJ1-5
V: TRBV7-2
D: TRBD1
length: 17
size: .

DNA: TGTGCTAGAAATACAGGGAGAGGACTAGCGAGAACCTACGAGCAGTACTTC
CDR3: CARNTGRGLARTYEQYF
J: TRBJ2-7
V: TRBV12-5
D: TRBD2
length: 17
size: .

DNA: TGTGCCAGCTCACCGGGAGGGGGAAGCGATTCACCCCTCCACTTT
CDR3: CASSPGGGSDSPLHF
J: TRBJ1-6
V: TRBV18
D: .
length: 15
size: .

DNA: TGTGCCAGTAGTTCGGGACTAGGGTTCAATGAGCAGTTCTTC
CDR3: CASSSGLGFNEQFF
J: TRBJ2-1
V: TRBV19
D: TRBD2
length: 14
size: .

DNA: TGTGCCAGCTCACTCAGACAGTACACCGGGGAGCTGTTTTTT
CDR3: CASSLRQYTGELFF
J: TRBJ2-2
V: TRBV18
D: .
length: 14
size: .

DNA: TGTGCCAGCAGCCAAGGATCGAGCGGGGGCACCGGGGAGCTGTTTTTT
CDR3: CASSQGSSGGTGELFF
J: TRBJ2-2
V: TRBV3-1/TRBV3-2
D: TRBD2
length: 16
size: .

DNA: TGTGCCAGCAGTTTCGGGGGGGCCTCCAACACTGAAGCTTTCTTT
CDR3: CASSFGGASNTEAFF
J: TRBJ1-1
V: TRBV28
D: .
length: 15
size: few

DNA: TGTGCCAGCAGTGACCGAATCGGGGGGCAGTACTTC
CDR3: CASSDRIGGQYF
J: TRBJ2-7
V: TRBV6-1
D: .
length: 12
size: .

DNA: TGCGCCAGCAGCTTCCAGGGGGACACTGAAGCTTTCTTT
CDR3: CASSFQGDTEAFF
J: TRBJ1-1
V: TRBV5-1
D: TRBD1
length: 13
size: .

DNA: TGTGCCAGCAGTCCCCGCGGGGGCTCGGGGCTCGAGCAGTACTTC
CDR3: CASSPRGGSGLEQYF
J: TRBJ2-7
V: TRBV28
D: .
length: 15
size: .

DNA: TGTGCCAGCAGCTCCGGGACAGGGGACAATGAGCAGTTCTTC
CDR3: CASSSGTGDNEQFF
J: TRBJ2-1
V: TRBV5-6
D: TRBD1
length: 14
size: .

DNA: TGTGCCAGCAGTTACTCTAGGGGTTTTACTGAAGCTTTCTTT
CDR3: CASSYSRGFTEAFF
J: TRBJ1-1
V: TRBV6-5
D: .
length: 14
size: .

DNA: TGTGCCAGCAGTTTCGCCGACAGGTTACTTAGCAATCAGCCCCAGCATTTT
CDR3: CASSFADRLLSNQPQHF
J: TRBJ1-5
V: TRBV7-9
D: .
length: 17
size: .

DNA: TGTGCCAGCAGTTATACACCCGGACTAGCAGGCTATGAGCAGTTCTTC
CDR3: CASSYTPGLAGYEQFF
J: TRBJ2-1
V: TRBV6-5
D: TRBD2
length: 16
size: .

DNA: TGTGCCAGCAGCACGCAAGGACTTGCCTATGGCTACACCTTC
CDR3: CASSTQGLAYGYTF
J: TRBJ1-2
V: TRBV9
D: .
length: 14
size: .

DNA: TGCGCCAGCAGTGAGCGGAGCCATTCTGATGGCTACACCTTC
CDR3: CASSERSHSDGYTF
J: TRBJ1-2
V: TRBV10-2
D: .
length: 14
size: once

DNA: TGCAGCGTTTATACTATTAGCACCGAAGAGACCCAGTACTTC
CDR3: CSVYTISTEETQYF
J: TRBJ2-5
V: TRBV29-1
D: .
length: 14
size: .

DNA: TGTGCCAGCAGTTTCCTCGGACTAGCGGGAATTAATGAGCAGTTCTTC
CDR3: CASSFLGLAGINEQFF
J: TRBJ2-1
V: TRBV27
D: TRBD2
length: 16
size: .

DNA: TGTGCCACCAGTGGAGCTAGCGGGAGGGGAGAGACCCAGTACTTC
CDR3: CATSGASGRGETQYF
J: TRBJ2-5
V: TRBV24-1
D: TRBD2
length: 15
size: .

DNA: TGTGCCAGCAGCTTGGCCGACGGGAGGGTGGATGAGCAGTTCTTC
CDR3: CASSLADGRVDEQFF
J: TRBJ2-1
V: TRBV5-4
D: TRBD2
length: 15
size: .

DNA: TGTGCCAGCAGTGTTCGGACTAGCGGTTCCTACAATGAGCAGTTCTTC
CDR3: CASSVRTSGSYNEQFF
J: TRBJ2-1
V: TRBV2
D: TRBD2
length: 16
size: .

DNA: TGTGCCAGCAGTTACGGAGGGAACACTGAAGCTTTCTTT
CDR3: CASSYGGNTEAFF
J: TRBJ1-1
V: TRBV28
D: .
length: 13
size: .

DNA: TGTGCCAGCAGCTTTGGGGCAGAAGAGACCCAGTACTTC
CDR3: CASSFGAEETQYF
J: TRBJ2-5
V: TRBV5-6
D: .
length: 13
size: .

DNA: TGTGCCAGCTCTCGGAGGACTAGCGGGACAGATACGCAGTATTTT
CDR3: CASSRRTSGTDTQYF
J: TRBJ2-3
V: TRBV18
D: TRBD2
length: 15
size: .

DNA: TGTGCCAGCAAGGTATTGGACAATGACAATGAAAAACTGTTTTTT
CDR3: CASKVLDNDNEKLFF
J: TRBJ1-4
V: TRBV28
D: .
length: 15
size: .

DNA: TGTGCCAGCAGTTCCCGGGACAGGGGGCACCTTAATGAAAAACTGTTTTTT
CDR3: CASSSRDRGHLNEKLFF
J: TRBJ1-4
V: TRBV28
D: TRBD1
length: 17
size: .

DNA: TGTGCCAGCACCCTTCGGGGTTACGGCTACACCTTC
CDR3: CASTLRGYGYTF
J: TRBJ1-2
V: TRBV28
D: .
length: 12
size: .

DNA: TGTGCCAGCAGCCAGGAGTCCGGGAGGACAGAGACCCAGTACTTC
CDR3: CASSQESGRTETQYF
J: TRBJ2-5
V: TRBV5-6
D: TRBD2
length: 15
size: .

DNA: TGTGCCAGCAGTTGGGGAGCAGATACGCAGTATTTT
CDR3: CASSWGADTQYF
J: TRBJ2-3
V: TRBV6-5
D: .
length: 12
size: .

DNA: TGTGCCAGTAACCCTCGCGGGGCCTACGAGCAGTACTTC
CDR3: CASNPRGAYEQYF
J: TRBJ2-7
V: TRBV19
D: .
length: 13
size: .

DNA: TGTGCCAGCACCCAAAGCGGACAGGGATCTGGCACTGAAGCTTTCTTT
CDR3: CASTQSGQGSGTEAFF
J: TRBJ1-1
V: TRBV28
D: TRBD1
length: 16
size: .

DNA: TGTGCCAGCATGACAGCGGGAAAGAACAATGAGCAGTTCTTC
CDR3: CASMTAGKNNEQFF
J: TRBJ2-1
V: TRBV28
D: TRBD2
length: 14
size: .

DNA: TGCGCCAGCAGCCAAGGGACTAGCGGGAACACCGGGGAGCTGTTTTTT
CDR3: CASSQGTSGNTGELFF
J: TRBJ2-2
V: TRBV4-1
D: TRBD2
length: 16
size: few

DNA: TGTGCCAGCAGTCCGCTAGGCACAGATACGCAGTATTTT
CDR3: CASSPLGTDTQYF
J: TRBJ2-3
V: TRBV27
D: .
length: 13
size: .

DNA: TGTGCCAGCAGCTCTGGGACTAGCGGGACCTACGAGCAGTACTTC
CDR3: CASSSGTSGTYEQYF
J: TRBJ2-7
V: TRBV11-3
D: TRBD2
length: 15
size: .

DNA: TGTGCCAGCAGTCTAGGGGAAGGGCCCGAGCAGTACTTC
CDR3: CASSLGEGPEQYF
J: TRBJ2-7
V: TRBV27
D: .
length: 13
size: .

DNA: TGTGCCACCAGCAGAATCGTAAGCCGGGGAGCGGACTATGGCTACACCTTC
CDR3: CATSRIVSRGADYGYTF
J: TRBJ1-2
V: TRBV15
D: .
length: 17
size: many

DNA: TGTGCCAGCAGCACCCGGACAGGGCCCACCGGGGAGCTGTTTTTT
CDR3: CASSTRTGPTGELFF
J: TRBJ2-2
V: TRBV5-4
D: TRBD1
length: 15
size: few

DNA: TGTGCCATCCAAGCGGGAGGGCCGTACAATGAGCAGTTCTTC
CDR3: CAIQAGGPYNEQFF
J: TRBJ2-1
V: TRBV10-3
D: TRBD2
length: 14
size: .

DNA: TGTGCCACCAGCAGAGATTACAGCAGGGACAGTACTTTCTTT
CDR3: CATSRDYSRDSTFF
J: TRBJ1-1
V: TRBV15
D: TRBD1
length: 14
size: .

DNA: TGTGCCAGCAGCTTAACTGTCGGGACTTCGTATGGCTACACCTTC
CDR3: CASSLTVGTSYGYTF
J: TRBJ1-2
V: TRBV7-8
D: .
length: 15
size: .

DNA: TGTGCCAGCAGTTACTCTTCAGGGTTCGATAATTCACCCCTCCACTTT
CDR3: CASSYSSGFDNSPLHF
J: TRBJ1-6
V: TRBV6-5
D: .
length: 16
size: once

DNA: TGTGCCAGCAGCCAAGCCCGCTGGGCAGACTATGGCTACACCTTC
CDR3: CASSQARWADYGYTF
J: TRBJ1-2
V: TRBV3-1/TRBV3-2
D: .
length: 15
size: .